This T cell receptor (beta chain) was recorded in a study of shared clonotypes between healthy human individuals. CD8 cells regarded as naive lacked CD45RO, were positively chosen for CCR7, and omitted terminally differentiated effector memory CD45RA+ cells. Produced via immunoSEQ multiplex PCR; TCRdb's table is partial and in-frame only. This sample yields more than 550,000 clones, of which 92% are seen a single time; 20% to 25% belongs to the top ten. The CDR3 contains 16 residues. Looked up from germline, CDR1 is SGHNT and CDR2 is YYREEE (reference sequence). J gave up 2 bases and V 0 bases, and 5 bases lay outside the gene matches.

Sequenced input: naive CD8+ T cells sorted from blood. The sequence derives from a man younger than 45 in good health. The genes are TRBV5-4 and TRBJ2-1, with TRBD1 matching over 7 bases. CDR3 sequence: CASSLGPGQTYNEQFF. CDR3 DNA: TGTGCCAGCAGCTTGGGCCCGGGACAGACCTACAATGAGCAGTTCTTC.